One sample yielded the 9 T cell receptor beta chains listed below, sequenced in a study of T-cell memory formation after mild COVID-19. TCRdb fed the 5' RACE reads into MiXCR, producing one record per CDR3 protein. The data show 450,000 to 650,000 distinct CDR3 sequences, less than 25% seen once. Specimen: PBMCs or a T cell subset sorted from them (not recorded which). These receptors all stem from an adult woman who had mild COVID-19 (a few samples of this study predate the infection). Cell type and time point are not known.

This clonotype was counted at least ten times. V gene TRBV7-2 combines with J gene TRBJ1-3; a possible D gene is TRBD1 (5 bases). The length of the CDR3 is 15 residues. Germline V CDR1 and CDR2: SGHTA, FQGNSA. The V gene lost 2 bases and the J gene lost 2 bases, with 10 bases spanning the gap. The DNA for the CDR3 is TGTGCCAGCAGCTTACAAGGGACGACTGGAAACACCATATATTTT. This sequence encodes CASSLQGTTGNTIYF.

This clonotype has more than one count but fewer than ten. V is TRBV10-3 and J is TRBJ2-1; unclear D gene. This CDR3 spans 13 amino acids. Germline values: CDR1 ENHRY, CDR2 SYGVKD. Trimming took off 4 bases at V and 3 bases at J, with 7 bases between the two ends. Written as DNA, the CDR3 is TGTGCCATCAGTGTAGGGATCTACAATGAGCAGTTCTTC. This gives the protein CAISVGIYNEQFF.

This chain uses TRBV9 with TRBJ2-1; D remains ambiguous. Germline V CDR1 and CDR2: SGDLS, YYNGEE. This CDR3 region has 16 residues. V lost 2 bases and J lost 10, with 22 bases in between. Here the CDR3 DNA reads TGTGCCAGCAGCGTGGGATCCGCAACACTTGGGCAGGAGCAGTTCTTC. Its translation: CASSVGSATLGQEQFF. The complete variable domain, with remaining parts taken from reference TRBV9 and TRBJ2-1, reads DSGVTQTPKHLITATGQRVTLRCSPRSGDLSVYWYQQSLDQGLQFLIQYYNGEERAKGNILERFSAQQFPDLHSELNLSSLELGDSALYFCASSVGSATLGQEQFFGPGTRLTVL.

The rearrangement joins TRBV20-1 to TRBJ1-5, with D hard to call. The CDR3 is 13 amino acids. Germline V gene data show CDR1 as DFQATT and CDR2 as SNEGSKA (reference sequence). The V end lost 1 base, the J end lost 1 base, and 5 bases lay between the germline ends. This CDR3 reads CSARGLSNQPQHF. The CDR3 DNA follows: TGCAGTGCTAGAGGGCTGAGCAATCAGCCCCAGCATTTT.

This clonotype was counted between two and nine times. V is TRBV12-3 or TRBV12-4 and J is TRBJ1-5, with 10 positions matching TRBD1. V lost 6 bases and J lost 7; bases outside the gene matches: 9. The CDR3 is 15 amino acids. Here the CDR3 DNA reads TGTGCCAGCAGCCCGGGACAGGGGAGTTTCCAGCCCCAGCATTTT. Translating it yields CASSPGQGSFQPQHF.

The gene calls are TRBV7-6 and TRBJ2-1; 8 nucleotides align to TRBD2. Germline-derived CDR1 and CDR2 are SGHVS and FNYEAQ. CDR3 length: 16 residues. Germline trimming cut 5 bases from V and 4 bases from J; bases unmatched to any gene: 10. The CDR3 loop reads CASSPRRGDLYNEQFF. In DNA form, the CDR3 reads TGTGCCAGCAGCCCCCGGCGGGGGGACTTATACAATGAGCAGTTCTTC.

The chain combines TRBV7-9 with TRBJ2-7, with 7 bases lining up with TRBD1. The CDR3 has 16 residues. From germline, CDR1 is SEHNR and CDR2 FQNEAQ (reference sequence). The trim removed 6 bases at V and 2 bases at J, leaving 13 bases unmatched. This CDR3 is CASSPHFGTVTYEQYF. DNA for the CDR3: TGTGCCAGCAGTCCACATTTCGGGACAGTGACCTACGAGCAGTACTTC.

The J gene is TRBJ2-5, the V gene TRBV5-6; maybe TRBD1 (5 bases). This CDR3 is 14 amino acids long. The germline V and J ends were trimmed by 3 bases and 0 bases, with 9 bases remaining between them. The V gene's germline CDR1 is SGHDT and CDR2 YYEEEE. CDR3 bases: TGTGCCAGCAGCTCACAGGCAAACCAAGAGACCCAGTACTTC. Protein sequence: CASSSQANQETQYF.

This clonotype appeared a few times. Relative to the germline gene, one junction end is altered; a read error may explain this. The rearrangement joins TRBV29-1 to TRBJ2-2; maybe TRBD1 (5 bases). The germline V gene has CDR1 SQVTM and CDR2 ANQGSEA. The CDR3 spans 14 residues. This chain's CDR3 is CSVEDSANTGELFF. CDR3 DNA sequence: TGCAGCGTCGAAGACAGCGCGAACACCGGGGAGCTGTTTTTT.